This entry is about one TCR beta chain. No antigen is known for it. Base qualities were left out, and no much larger clone turns up one base away. The entry originates in a study of PD-1 blockade in classical Hodgkin lymphoma (dated by TCRdb to the early 2020s). A note on the overall study: Nivolumab dosing was 3 mg/kg intravenously every 2 weeks, continuing until either disease progression or unacceptable toxicity. To define a peripheral blood immune signature of response to PD-1 blockade in classical Hodgkin lymphoma, the study combined TCR beta sequencing with CyTOF.

The Qiagen DNeasy kit was used to extract genomic DNA from unsorted PBMCs and from the negatively selected CD4+ and CD8+ fractions. TCR beta CDR3 regions were amplified by immunoSEQ multiplex PCR using primers annealing to V and J segments. A synthetic immune receptor repertoire was used to minimize amplification bias, and any residual bias was removed computationally once sequencing was done. The authors processed their data as follows. Repertoire diversity was quantified as the Shannon entropy index using custom Python scripts. The unsorted, CD4+ and CD8+ repertoires were each analyzed separately, with the exception of combined analyses, where CD4+ and CD8+ sequences were merged in silico. A clone counted as expanded when the clone's frequency after treatment rose at least 2-fold relative to C1D1, and clones undetected at baseline were given a pseudocount of 0.5. Clones with 0 or 1 copy at C1D1 were defined as singleton clones, while clones with 2 or more copies were defined as non-singleton clones. By matching protein sequences in sorted samples from the same patient, clones expanded in unsorted samples were annotated as CD4+, CD8+ or unknown. Wilcoxon tests were applied to paired samples to test diversity changes from C1D1 to C4D1. Drawn from immuneACCESS, this table holds only the in-frame rearrangements with V and J called that TCRdb kept. Clones are partly lost; checked studies trace under half to an unresolved V gene and leave the rest unexplained. From that table come the V and J calls and clone size; the DNA was used to work out D and trimming. The sample data list 10,000 to 12,000 clones, and about 75% of these were observed just once. The ten largest clones add up to roughly 35% of the sample.

The sample's time point label is to be understood as: cycle 1 day 1 (C1D1), immediately before nivolumab initiation. All trial patients had relapsed after autologous stem cell transplantation, with cohorts A, B and C differing in prior brentuximab vedotin exposure. The trial cohort was composed of some 57 patients with relapsed/refractory classical Hodgkin lymphoma, for whom complete response, partial response or progressive disease was recorded as best overall response. Single-agent nivolumab was administered to trial patients in the multi-cohort phase II CheckMate 205 trial. An independent review committee assessed best overall response by applying the 2007 International Working Group response criteria. Trial PBMCs were collected just before the start of nivolumab (C1D1) and during therapy at cycle 2 day 1 and cycle 4 day 1. After peripheral blood was drawn into 8 mL Vacutainer Cell Preparation Tubes, PBMCs were isolated by centrifugation and then cryopreserved.

On the study overall, not on this receptor specifically: The study was limited to a single clinical trial cohort, and causes of repertoire differences, possibly disease activity or prior therapy, remained undefined. Lower diversity was observed in patients in whom nivolumab was started less than 1 year after ASCT, and these patients were excluded from later analyses so that confounding by immune reconstitution would be avoided. Baseline TCR diversity was reported to be lower in newly diagnosed patients than in healthy donors and to be lower still in relapsed/refractory patients. A significant rise by C4D1 was seen in CD4+ but not CD8+ TCR diversity (p=0.0027 vs p=0.16), with the rise being most apparent in complete responders (p=0.02). Among trial patients, those achieving complete response had baseline diversity similar to that of newly diagnosed patients, while diversity was significantly lower in partial responders and progressors.

Germline trimming: 6 bases from V, 0 bases from J; junction bases outside gene matches: 8. The CDR3 covers 17 residues, taking in both the cysteine and the phenylalanine. Here the CDR3 DNA is all that survives: 51 bases in frame from base 1. Taken from the germline V gene, the CDR1 and CDR2 loops are SGHDT and YYEEEE. This receptor chain uses TRBV5-6 and TRBJ2-5, with 13 junctional bases fitting TRBD2. The sample in question was peripheral blood mononuclear cells (PBMCs), obtained at baseline. This sequence was found in a human donor with classical Hodgkin lymphoma. Read as DNA, the sequence is TGTGCCAGCACCAAAGGACTAGCGGGGGATTACCAAGAGACCCAGTACTTC. This translates into CASTKGLAGDYQETQYF.